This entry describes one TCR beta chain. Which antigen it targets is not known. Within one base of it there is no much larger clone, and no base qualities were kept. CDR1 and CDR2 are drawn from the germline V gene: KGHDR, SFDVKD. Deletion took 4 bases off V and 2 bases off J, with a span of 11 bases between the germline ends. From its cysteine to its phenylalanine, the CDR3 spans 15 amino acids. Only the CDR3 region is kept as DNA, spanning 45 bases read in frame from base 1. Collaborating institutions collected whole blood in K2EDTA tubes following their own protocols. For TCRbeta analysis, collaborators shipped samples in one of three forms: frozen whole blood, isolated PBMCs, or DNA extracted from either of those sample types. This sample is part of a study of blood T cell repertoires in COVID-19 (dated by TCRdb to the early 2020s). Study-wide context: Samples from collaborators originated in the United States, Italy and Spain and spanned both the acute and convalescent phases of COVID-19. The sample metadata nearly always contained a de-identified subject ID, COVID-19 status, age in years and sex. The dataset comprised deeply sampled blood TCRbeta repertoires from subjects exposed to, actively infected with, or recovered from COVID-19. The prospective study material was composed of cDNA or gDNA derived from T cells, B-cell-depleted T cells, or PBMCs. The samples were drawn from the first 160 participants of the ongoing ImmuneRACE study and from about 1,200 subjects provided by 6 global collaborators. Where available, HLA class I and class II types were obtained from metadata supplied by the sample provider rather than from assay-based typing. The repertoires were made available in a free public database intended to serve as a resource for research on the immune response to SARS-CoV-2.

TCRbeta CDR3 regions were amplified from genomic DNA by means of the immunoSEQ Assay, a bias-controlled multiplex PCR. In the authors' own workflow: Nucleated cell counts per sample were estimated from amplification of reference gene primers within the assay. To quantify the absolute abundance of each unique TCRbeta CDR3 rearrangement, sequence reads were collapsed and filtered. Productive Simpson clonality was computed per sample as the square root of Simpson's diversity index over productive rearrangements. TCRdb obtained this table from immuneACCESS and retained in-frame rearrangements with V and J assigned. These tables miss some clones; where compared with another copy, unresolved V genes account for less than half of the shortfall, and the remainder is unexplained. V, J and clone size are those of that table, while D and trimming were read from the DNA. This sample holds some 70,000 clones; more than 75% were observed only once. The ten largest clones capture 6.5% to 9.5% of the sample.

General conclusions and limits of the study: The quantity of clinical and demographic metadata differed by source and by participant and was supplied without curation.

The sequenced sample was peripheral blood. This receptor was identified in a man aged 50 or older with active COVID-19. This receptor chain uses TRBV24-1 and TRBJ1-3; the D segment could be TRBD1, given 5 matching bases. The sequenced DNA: TGTGCCACCAGTGAAACAGGACCCCCTGGAAACACCATATATTTT. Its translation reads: CATSETGPPGNTIYF.